Shown below are 2 T cell receptor beta chains from a single sample sequenced in a study of T cell changes during pregnancy in multiple sclerosis (dated by TCRdb to between 2018 and 2021). Library generation was performed with the immunoSEQ multiplex PCR assay. The clones in this table, taken by TCRdb from immuneACCESS, are in-frame only. Not every clone is retained; where verified, under half of the shortfall comes from an unresolved V gene, and the cause of the rest is unknown. Within this sample are 40,000 to 50,000 clones, with 75% to 95% of them counted one time only. The leading ten clones occupy approximately 0.7% of the sample. The sequencing used CD4+ T cells from peripheral blood mononuclear cells, collected before pregnancy. These receptors all come from a female donor with multiple sclerosis, enrolled in a pregnancy study.

J is TRBJ2-3 and V is TRBV19; 11 nucleotides line up with TRBD2. CDR1 is LNHDA, CDR2 SQIVND, per germline (reference sequence). With 4 bases clipped from V and 4 bases from J, the junction kept 7 bases outside the gene matches. The CDR3 consists of 16 residues. The CDR3 spells CASSRGTSGAADTQYF. The CDR3 DNA sequence: TGTGCCAGTAGTAGGGGGACTAGCGGAGCGGCAGATACGCAGTATTTT. The whole variable domain, remainder taken from reference TRBV19 and TRBJ2-3, is DGGITQSPKYLFRKEGQNVTLSCEQNLNHDAMYWYRQDPGQGLRLIYYSQIVNDFQKGDIAEGYSVSREKKESFPLTVTSAQKNPTAFYLCASSRGTSGAADTQYFGPGTRLTVL.

CDR3 sequence reads: CASSVDSRVGQETQYF. In nucleotides, the CDR3 is TGTGCCAGCAGCGTAGACTCCAGGGTTGGTCAAGAGACCCAGTACTTC. J is TRBJ2-5 and V is TRBV9; TRBD1 is a possible D gene (5 bases). CDR1 and CDR2 from the germline V gene are SGDLS and YYNGEE. V was trimmed by 0 bases and J by 2 bases, leaving 14 bases between them. The CDR3 covers 16 residues.